The 9 T cell receptor beta chains in this list originate from one sample, sequenced in a study of shared clonotypes between healthy human individuals. Libraries were prepared by immunoSEQ multiplex PCR; TCRdb keeps only in-frame clonotypes and omits some of them. This table has over a million clones, roughly 74% appearing once. The sequenced sample was memory CD4+ T cells from PBMCs. This sample's subset: CD45RA-negative fraction. These TCRs come from a man younger than 35 in good health. Some clones in this sample may be carry-over from other donors' samples.

This sequence joins TRBV27 and TRBJ2-7; D possibly matches TRBD1 or TRBD2 (6 bases each). The CDR3 is made up of 14 amino acids. Trimming took off 8 bases at V and 1 base at J, with 15 bases between the two ends. Germline CDR1 MNHEY, CDR2 SMNVEV (reference sequence). CDR3 bases: TGTGCCAGCGGGAAAGGGGGGTTGTCCTACGAGCAGTACTTC. Its protein is CASGKGGLSYEQYF.

V gene TRBV7-2 combines with J gene TRBJ2-7, with D hard to call. The CDR3 length is 13 residues. CDR1 SGHTA and CDR2 FQGNSA come from the germline V gene. Trimming shortened V by 1 base and J by 6 bases, and 10 bases separated the two germline ends. CDR3: CASSLGGWGEQYF. The CDR3 DNA reads as TGTGCCAGCAGCTTAGGCGGCTGGGGCGAGCAGTACTTC.

The V and J genes are TRBV19 and TRBJ2-5; tentative D call: TRBD1 (6 bases). Germline CDR1 reads LNHDA; CDR2 reads SQIVND (reference sequence). The CDR3 spans 16 residues. Trimming stripped 5 bases from V and 2 bases from J, with 18 bases between. The CDR3, as DNA: TGTGCCAGTAGTCCATTCAGGGGCGAAAGGCAAGAGACCCAGTACTTC. Translating it yields CASSPFRGERQETQYF.

This clone was observed a single time. The CDR3 loop reads CASSLFSGELFF. DNA for the CDR3: TGTGCCAGCAGCCTGTTTTCCGGGGAGCTGTTTTTT. The chain joins TRBV28 to TRBJ2-2; D gene ambiguous. Between the trimmed V and J ends, which lost 6 bases and 6 bases, there was a span of 8 bases. There are 12 residues in the CDR3. CDR1 and CDR2 (germline): MDHEN, SYDVKM.

This chain connects TRBV6-1 to TRBJ1-1; TRBD1 might be the D (5 bases). Germline assignment: CDR1 MNHNS and CDR2 SASEGT. The CDR3 length is 12 residues. V was clipped by 7 bases and J by 3 bases, with 9 bases between them. The CDR3 sequence is CASNRRDTEAFF. CDR3 in DNA: TGTGCCAGCAACAGGCGGGACACTGAAGCTTTCTTT.

This chain's CDR3 is CASSRGHSGGSYEQYF. CDR3 sequence (DNA): TGTGCCAGCAGCCGCGGTCATAGCGGGGGCTCCTACGAGCAGTACTTC. The chain has TRBV5-4 and TRBJ2-7, with 9 bases lining up with TRBD2. This CDR3 spans 16 amino acids. J was trimmed by 0 bases and V by 4 bases; bases with no gene match: 8. Per germline, CDR1 SGHNT and CDR2 YYREEE (reference sequence).

CDR3 DNA: TGTGCCTGGAGTGTGACAGGGAACGAGCAGTACTTC. This encodes CAWSVTGNEQYF. The gene calls are TRBV30 and TRBJ2-7, with TRBD1 matching 7 bases. The CDR3 is 12 amino acids. J gave up 5 bases and V 0 bases, and 1 base lay outside the gene matches. Germline CDR1 GTSNPN, CDR2 SVGIG (reference sequence).

The V and J genes are TRBV4-2 and TRBJ2-5; the D gene is possibly TRBD1 (5 bases). Germline lookup yields CDR1 LGHNA and CDR2 YNFKEQ. V lost 0 bases, J lost 2 bases, and 7 bases lay in between. The CDR3 covers 14 residues. The CDR3 protein is CASSQDQGQETQYF. The CDR3 region has the DNA TGTGCCAGCAGCCAAGATCAGGGACAAGAGACCCAGTACTTC.

This clone turned up a few times. The chain is built from TRBV13 and TRBJ2-5; TRBD1 agrees at 8 bases. CDR1 is PRHDT, CDR2 FYEKMQ, per germline (reference sequence). The ends lost 0 bases at V and 7 bases at J; junction bases unmatched: 13. The CDR3 is 17 residues long. The CDR3, as DNA: TGTGCCAGCAGCTTAGGCCATGTGACAGGGGCCCTAGGGACCCAGTACTTC. Amino acid sequence: CASSLGHVTGALGTQYF.